Below, 2 T cell receptor beta chains from the same sample are listed, as sequenced in a study of blood T cell repertoires in COVID-19. The assay was immunoSEQ multiplex PCR, and TCRdb's table has in-frame clones only and misses some. The sample has roughly 55,000 clones, approximately 86% seen once. The sample comprised peripheral blood. The receptor set was obtained from a man aged 65 to 79 with active COVID-19.

By share of the sample, this clone is medium-sized. The chain has TRBV5-1 and TRBJ2-7; the match to TRBD2 covers 8 bases. CDR3 length: 14 residues. The germline V gene has CDR1 SGHRS and CDR2 YFSETQ. V was clipped by 3 bases and J by 0 bases; unmatched bases: 2. CDR3 nucleotide sequence: TGCGCCAGCAGCTATAGCGGGGCCTCCTACGAGCAGTACTTC. Translated, it gives CASSYSGASYEQYF.

This clone occurred once. The chain joins TRBV27 to TRBJ1-2; D may be TRBD1 (6 bases). CDR3 length equals 15 residues. Deletions cut 2 bases from V and 3 bases from J, with 13 bases between. Germline V gene data show CDR1 as MNHEY and CDR2 as SMNVEV (reference sequence). The chain's CDR3 is CASSLRAGEHYGYTF. In nucleotides, the CDR3 is TGTGCCAGCAGTTTACGGGCAGGGGAGCACTATGGCTACACCTTC.